Presented here are 13 T cell receptor beta chains from one specimen sequenced in a study of identical twins. Each CDR3 protein gets one entry after TCRdb re-called the 5' RACE reads with MiXCR. The sample includes under 900,000 distinct CDR3 sequences, approximately 13% of them seen just once. The sample was also reused in another study, on yellow fever vaccine responses in identical twins.

The sequenced sample consisted of PBMCs. All receptors derive from a young woman in good health.

Details on this clonotype: Possible read error: a much larger clone is one base away. The gene calls are TRBV29-1 and TRBJ2-2, with 7 bases fitting TRBD2. This CDR3 is built from 14 residues. V was clipped by 5 bases and J by 6 bases; unmatched bases: 9. The V gene's germline CDR1 is SQVTM and CDR2 ANQGSEA. DNA for the CDR3: TGCAGCGTTACCCAGTGGGAGGGAGCCGGGGAGCTGTTTTTT. It yields the protein CSVTQWEGAGELFF.

The rearrangement joins TRBV5-1 to TRBJ2-7; D tentatively fits TRBD1 or TRBD2 (5 bases each). CDR1 and CDR2 (germline): SGHRS, YFSETQ. Trimming shortened V by 0 bases and J by 3 bases, and 13 bases separated the two germline ends. CDR3 length equals 15 residues. The CDR3 region is CASSLAGDPYYEQYV. CDR3 DNA: TGCGCCAGCAGCTTGGCCGGGGACCCCTACTACGAGCAGTACGTC.

The chain employs TRBV12-3 or TRBV12-4 and TRBJ1-2; D not certain. V lost 3 bases to trimming and J lost 4 bases, with 6 bases between them. CDR3 length: 12 residues. The CDR3 protein is CASSLRSYGYTF. The CDR3 DNA sequence: TGTGCCAGCAGTTTGAGGTCCTATGGCTACACCTTC.

This clonotype was counted ten times or more. The CDR3 nucleotides are TGTGCCAGCAGTCCAAGGGGGGACACCGGGGAGCTGTTTTTT. Amino acids: CASSPRGDTGELFF. V and J are TRBV12-3 or TRBV12-4 and TRBJ2-2, with D possibly called TRBD1 or TRBD2 (6 bases each). Trimming cost V 5 bases and J 3 bases, with 10 bases left between them. The CDR3 is 14 amino acids.

V and J are TRBV5-6 and TRBJ2-5; D remains ambiguous. CDR3 length: 15 amino acids. The V gene's germline CDR1 is SGHDT and CDR2 YYEEEE. With 4 bases removed from V and 4 bases from J, the gap between germline ends came to 17 bases. CDR3 sequence (DNA): TGTGCCAGCAGCCCGGGTCTTTTTTCGGGAGAGACCCAGTACTTC. Translated, it gives CASSPGLFSGETQYF. The full variable domain, completed using reference TRBV5-6 and TRBJ2-5, is DAGVTQSPTHLIKTRGQQVTLRCSPKSGHDTVSWYQQALGQGPQFIFQYYEEEERQRGNFPDRFSGHQFPNYSSELNVNALLLGDSALYLCASSPGLFSGETQYFGPGTRLLVL.

This clonotype was observed a few times. The V and J genes are TRBV7-9 and TRBJ2-2, with TRBD1 matching over 8 bases. Germline lookup yields CDR1 SEHNR and CDR2 FQNEAQ (reference sequence). V lost 5 bases, J lost 4 bases, and 6 bases stayed unmatched. The CDR3 sequence is 15 residues long. This CDR3 is CASSGGQDLTGELFF. CDR3 in DNA: TGTGCCAGCAGCGGGGGACAGGACCTCACCGGGGAGCTGTTTTTT.

Only a few counts were recorded for this clonotype. The V gene is TRBV12-3 or TRBV12-4, the J gene TRBJ2-1, with D perhaps assigned TRBD1 or TRBD2 (6 bases each). Trimming took 2 bases from V and 8 from J, leaving 22 bases between them. This CDR3 comprises 17 residues. The CDR3 protein is CASSLWAGRGVVHEQFF. The CDR3 region has the DNA TGTGCCAGCAGTTTATGGGCGGGAAGGGGGGTCGTCCATGAGCAGTTCTTC.

This clonotype was counted a few times. This chain links TRBV27 with TRBJ2-4; D is uncertain. Trimming took 2 bases from V and 2 from J, leaving 19 bases between them. CDR3 length equals 18 residues. CDR1 and CDR2 (germline): MNHEY, SMNVEV (reference sequence). CDR3 protein: CASSLSLSAGRSKNIQYF. DNA of the CDR3: TGTGCCAGCAGTTTAAGCTTGTCGGCAGGAAGGTCCAAAAACATTCAGTACTTC.

The chain recombines TRBV2 with TRBJ1-1; a possible D gene is TRBD1 (5 bases). CDR1 and CDR2 (germline): SNHLY, FYNNEI. The CDR3 is made up of 13 amino acids. Trimming cost V 5 bases and J 5 bases, with 12 bases left between them. Here the CDR3 DNA reads TGTGCCAGCAGTTGGAAGAGGGGAACTGAAGCTTTCTTT. This sequence encodes CASSWKRGTEAFF. Combining the CDR3 with reference TRBV2 and TRBJ1-1 gives the whole variable domain EPEVTQTPSHQVTQMGQEVILRCVPISNHLYFYWYRQILGQKVEFLVSFYNNEISEKSEIFDDQFSVERPDGSNFTLKIRSTKLEDSAMYFCASSWKRGTEAFFGQGTRLTVV.

This clonotype was seen repeatedly, ten times or more. The chain is built from TRBV5-1 and TRBJ2-1; the match to TRBD2 covers 9 bases. Germline V lookup: CDR1 SGHRS, CDR2 YFSETQ. This CDR3 has 15 residues. The V gene end was trimmed by 4 bases and the J gene end by 2 bases; junction bases not matched to a gene: 4. CDR3 sequence: CASSTTSGPYNEQFF. DNA for the CDR3: TGCGCCAGCAGCACGACTAGCGGCCCCTACAATGAGCAGTTCTTC.

There are many counts of this clonotype. The CDR3 DNA is TGCGCCAGCAGCTTGGCCCTCCAAGAGACCCAGTACTTC. Its protein is CASSLALQETQYF. The chain combines TRBV5-1 with TRBJ2-5, with D unclear. The germline V and J ends were trimmed by 0 bases and 1 base, with 4 bases remaining between them. Germline loops: CDR1 SGHRS, CDR2 YFSETQ. There are 13 residues in the CDR3.

This clonotype was seen a few times. Here the CDR3 DNA reads TGCAGTGCCCCGACAGGGGTCGCCGGGGAGCTGTTTTTT. Its protein product is CSAPTGVAGELFF. V usage is TRBV20-1 and J usage is TRBJ2-2, with 8 bases identical to TRBD1. CDR1 DFQATT and CDR2 SNEGSKA come from the germline V gene (reference sequence). The CDR3 runs to 13 residues. V shed 6 bases and J 6 bases; nucleotides not matched to a gene: 6.

This clonotype came up a few times. The chain uses TRBV14 and TRBJ2-7, with 8 bases lining up with TRBD2. CDR1 SGHDN and CDR2 FVKESK come from the germline V gene. The CDR3 runs to 15 residues. V shed 5 bases and J 5 bases; nucleotides not matched to a gene: 11. The CDR3 DNA sequence: TGTGCCAGCAGCGATCGGGGGGGCGTTAAAAACGAGCAGTACTTC. It codes for CASSDRGGVKNEQYF.